Described below is a single T cell receptor beta chain sequence and its context. What it recognizes is unknown. An end of the junction does not agree with germline; a read error may underlie this. These data come from a study of T-cell memory formation after mild COVID-19. Study outcomes and limitations: The appearance of some responding clones in pre-infection memory suggested that cross-reactive memory joined. The SARS-CoV-2 specificity of second-wave clones reaching peak at day 37 remained unverified.

The TCR alpha and TCR beta cDNA libraries, bearing sample barcodes and UMIs, were generated by 5'RACE using constant-segment primers. TCRdb independently ran MiXCR on the 5' RACE reads; one entry per CDR3 protein. The repertoire holds some 310,000 distinct CDR3 sequences, 20% to 25% seen once, with 21% in the top ten. The CDR3 runs to 13 residues. Germline V gene lookup returns CDR1 SGHAT and CDR2 FQNNGV. The rearrangement uses TRBV11-2 and TRBJ1-1; D is unresolved. The receptor comes from a man between 18 and 35 years old who had mild COVID-19 (a few samples of this study predate the infection). Cell type and time point are not known. Sequenced: PBMCs or a T cell subset sorted from them (not recorded which). CDR3 in DNA: TGTGCCAGCAGCTTCCGAGGGAACGCTGAAGCTTTCTTT. This translates into CASSFRGNAEAFF.